The clone carrying this T cell receptor (beta chain) was counted once. This entry is derived from a study of T cells in tumors and immune-related adverse events. CDR1 is SGHDT, CDR2 YYEEEE, per germline. The CDR3 is made up of 13 amino acids. V dropped 3 bases and J dropped 1 base, with 7 bases sitting between them. Some clones are missing from TCRdb's copy, which holds only in-frame ones; the method was immunoSEQ multiplex PCR. The data show about 22,000 clones, around nine tenths seen once. The starting material was lymph node tissue, obtained from a patient treated with anti-PD-1 therapy. The chain employs TRBV5-6 and TRBJ1-2; D is ambiguous. This clonotype was sampled from a female donor with metastatic renal cell carcinoma. The CDR3 loop is CASSSEFNYGYTF. CDR3 sequence (DNA): TGTGCCAGCAGCTCAGAATTTAACTATGGCTACACCTTC.